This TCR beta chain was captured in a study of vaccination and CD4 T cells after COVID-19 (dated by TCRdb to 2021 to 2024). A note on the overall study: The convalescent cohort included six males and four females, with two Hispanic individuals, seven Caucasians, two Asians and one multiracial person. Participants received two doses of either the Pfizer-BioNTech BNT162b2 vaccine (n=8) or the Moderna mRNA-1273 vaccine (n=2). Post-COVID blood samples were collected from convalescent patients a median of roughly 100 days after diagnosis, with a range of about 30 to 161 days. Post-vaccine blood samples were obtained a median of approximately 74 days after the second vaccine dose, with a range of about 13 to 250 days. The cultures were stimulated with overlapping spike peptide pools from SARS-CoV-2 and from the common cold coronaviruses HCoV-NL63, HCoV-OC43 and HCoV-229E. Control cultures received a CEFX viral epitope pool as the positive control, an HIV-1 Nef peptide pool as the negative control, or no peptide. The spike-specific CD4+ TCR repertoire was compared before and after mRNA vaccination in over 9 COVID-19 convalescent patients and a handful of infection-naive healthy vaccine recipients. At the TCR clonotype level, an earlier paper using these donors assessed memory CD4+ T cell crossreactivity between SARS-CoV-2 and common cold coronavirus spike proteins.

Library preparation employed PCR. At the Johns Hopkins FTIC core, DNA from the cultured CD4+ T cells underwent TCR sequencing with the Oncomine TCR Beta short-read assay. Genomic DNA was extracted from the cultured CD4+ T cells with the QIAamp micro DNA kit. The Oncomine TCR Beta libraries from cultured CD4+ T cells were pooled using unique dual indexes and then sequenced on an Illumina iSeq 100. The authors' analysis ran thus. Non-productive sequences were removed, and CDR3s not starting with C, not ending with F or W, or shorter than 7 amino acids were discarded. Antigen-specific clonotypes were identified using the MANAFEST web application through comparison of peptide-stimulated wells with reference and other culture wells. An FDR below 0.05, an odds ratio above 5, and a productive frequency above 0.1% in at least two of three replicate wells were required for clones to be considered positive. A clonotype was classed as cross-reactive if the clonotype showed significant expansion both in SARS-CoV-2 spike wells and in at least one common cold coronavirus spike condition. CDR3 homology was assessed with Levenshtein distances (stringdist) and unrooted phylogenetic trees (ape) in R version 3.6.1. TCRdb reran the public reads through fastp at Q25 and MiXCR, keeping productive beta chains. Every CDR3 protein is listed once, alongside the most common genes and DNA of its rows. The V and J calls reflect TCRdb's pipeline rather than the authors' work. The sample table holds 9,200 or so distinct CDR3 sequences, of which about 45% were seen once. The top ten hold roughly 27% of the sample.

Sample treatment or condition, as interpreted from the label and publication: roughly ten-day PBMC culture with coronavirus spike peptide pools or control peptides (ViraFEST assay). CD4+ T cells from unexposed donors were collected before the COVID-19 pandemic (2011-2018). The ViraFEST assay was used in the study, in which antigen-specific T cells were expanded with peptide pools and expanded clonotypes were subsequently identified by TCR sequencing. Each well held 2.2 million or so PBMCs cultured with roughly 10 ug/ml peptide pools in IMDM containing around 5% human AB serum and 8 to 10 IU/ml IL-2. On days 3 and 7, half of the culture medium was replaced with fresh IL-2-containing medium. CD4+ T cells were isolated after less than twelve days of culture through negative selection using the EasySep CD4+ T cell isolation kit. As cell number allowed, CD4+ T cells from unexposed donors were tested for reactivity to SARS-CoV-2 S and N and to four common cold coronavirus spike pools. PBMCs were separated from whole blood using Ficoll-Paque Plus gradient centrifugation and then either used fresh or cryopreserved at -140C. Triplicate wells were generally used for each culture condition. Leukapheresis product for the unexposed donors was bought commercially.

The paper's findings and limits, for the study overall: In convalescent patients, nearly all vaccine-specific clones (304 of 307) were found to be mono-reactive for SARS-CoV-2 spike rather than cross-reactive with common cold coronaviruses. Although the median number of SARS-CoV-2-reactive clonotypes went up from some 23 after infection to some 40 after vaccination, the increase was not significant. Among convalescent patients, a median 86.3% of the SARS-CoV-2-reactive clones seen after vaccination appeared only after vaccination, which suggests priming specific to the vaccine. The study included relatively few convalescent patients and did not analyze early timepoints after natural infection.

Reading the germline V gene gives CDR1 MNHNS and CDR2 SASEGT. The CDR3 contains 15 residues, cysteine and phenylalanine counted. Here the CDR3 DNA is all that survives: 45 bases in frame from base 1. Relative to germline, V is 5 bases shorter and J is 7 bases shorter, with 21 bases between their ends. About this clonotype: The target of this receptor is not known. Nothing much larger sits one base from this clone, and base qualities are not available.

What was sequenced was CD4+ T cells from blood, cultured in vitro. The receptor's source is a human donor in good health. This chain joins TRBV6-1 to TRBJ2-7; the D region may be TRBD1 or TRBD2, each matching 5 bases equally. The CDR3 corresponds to CASSLWGYPPGEQYF. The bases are TGTGCCAGCAGTCTCTGGGGCTACCCCCCGGGGGAGCAGTACTTC.